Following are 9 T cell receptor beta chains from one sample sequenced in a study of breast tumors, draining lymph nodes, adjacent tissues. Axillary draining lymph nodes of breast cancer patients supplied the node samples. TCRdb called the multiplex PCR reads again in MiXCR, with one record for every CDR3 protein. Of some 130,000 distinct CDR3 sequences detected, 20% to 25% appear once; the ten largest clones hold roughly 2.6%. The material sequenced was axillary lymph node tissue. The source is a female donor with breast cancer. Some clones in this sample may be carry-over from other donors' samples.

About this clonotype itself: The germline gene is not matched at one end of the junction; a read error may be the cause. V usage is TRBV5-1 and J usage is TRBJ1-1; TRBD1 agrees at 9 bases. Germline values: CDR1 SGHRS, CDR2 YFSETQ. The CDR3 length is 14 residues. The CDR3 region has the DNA TGCGCCAGCAGCTTGGGGACAGGGGCCACTGAAACTTTCTTT. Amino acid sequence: CASSLGTGATETFF.

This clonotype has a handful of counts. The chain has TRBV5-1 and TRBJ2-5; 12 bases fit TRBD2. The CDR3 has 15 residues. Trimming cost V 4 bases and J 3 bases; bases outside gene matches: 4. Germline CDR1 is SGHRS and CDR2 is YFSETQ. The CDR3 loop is CASSQGLAGKETQYF. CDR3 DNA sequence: TGCGCCAGCAGCCAAGGACTAGCGGGAAAAGAGACCCAGTACTTC.

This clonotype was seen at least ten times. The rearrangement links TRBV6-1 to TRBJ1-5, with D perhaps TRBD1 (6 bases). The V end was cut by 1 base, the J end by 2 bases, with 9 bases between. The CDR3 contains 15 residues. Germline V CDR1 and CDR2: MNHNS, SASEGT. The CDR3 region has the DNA TGTGCCAGCAGTGAAGGGGGGCGGCGCAATCAGCCCCAGCATTTT. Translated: CASSEGGRRNQPQHF.

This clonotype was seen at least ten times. The chain's CDR3 is CASRLLTGGVETQYF. In DNA, the CDR3 is TGCGCCAGCAGGCTATTGACAGGGGGGGTGGAGACCCAGTACTTC. The chain uses TRBV5-1 and TRBJ2-5; TRBD1 matches at 9 bases. Germline trimming cut 5 bases from V and 5 bases from J; bases unmatched to any gene: 10. Germline V lookup: CDR1 SGHRS, CDR2 YFSETQ. There are 15 residues in the CDR3.

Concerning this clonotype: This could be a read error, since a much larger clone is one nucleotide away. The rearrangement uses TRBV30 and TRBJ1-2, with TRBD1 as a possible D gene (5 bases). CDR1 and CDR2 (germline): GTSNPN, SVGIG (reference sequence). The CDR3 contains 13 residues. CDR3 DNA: TGTGCCTCTAGGTCAGGGTGGCACTATGGCTACCCCTTC. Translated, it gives CASRSGWHYGYPF.

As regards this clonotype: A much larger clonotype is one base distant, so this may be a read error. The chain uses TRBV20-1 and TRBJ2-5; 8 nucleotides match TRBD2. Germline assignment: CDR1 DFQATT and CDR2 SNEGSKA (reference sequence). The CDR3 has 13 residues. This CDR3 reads CNATGTSQMAQYF. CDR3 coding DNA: TGCAATGCGACCGGGACTAGTCAAATGGCCCAGTACTTC.

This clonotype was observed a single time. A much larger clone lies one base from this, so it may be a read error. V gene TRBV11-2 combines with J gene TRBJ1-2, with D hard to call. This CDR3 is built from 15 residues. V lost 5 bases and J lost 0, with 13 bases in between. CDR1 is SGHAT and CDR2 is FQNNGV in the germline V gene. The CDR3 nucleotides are TGTGCCAGCAGCCACTCCGGCATGACTAACTATGGCTACACCTTC. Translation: CASSHSGMTNYGYTF.

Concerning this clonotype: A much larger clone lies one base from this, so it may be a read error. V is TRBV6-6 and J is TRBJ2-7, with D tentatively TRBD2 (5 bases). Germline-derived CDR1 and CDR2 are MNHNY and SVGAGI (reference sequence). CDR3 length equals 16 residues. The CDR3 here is CASSYSKAGVVDERYF. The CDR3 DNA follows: TGTGCCAGCAGTTACTCCAAAGCCGGGGTGGTTGACGAGCGGTACTTC.

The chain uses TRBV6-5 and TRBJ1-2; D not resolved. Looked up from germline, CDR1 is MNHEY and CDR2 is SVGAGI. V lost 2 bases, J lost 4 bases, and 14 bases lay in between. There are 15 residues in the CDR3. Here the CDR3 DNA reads TGTGCCAGCAGTTACATTCCGTCCAAGCTCTATGGCTACACCTTC. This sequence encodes CASSYIPSKLYGYTF.